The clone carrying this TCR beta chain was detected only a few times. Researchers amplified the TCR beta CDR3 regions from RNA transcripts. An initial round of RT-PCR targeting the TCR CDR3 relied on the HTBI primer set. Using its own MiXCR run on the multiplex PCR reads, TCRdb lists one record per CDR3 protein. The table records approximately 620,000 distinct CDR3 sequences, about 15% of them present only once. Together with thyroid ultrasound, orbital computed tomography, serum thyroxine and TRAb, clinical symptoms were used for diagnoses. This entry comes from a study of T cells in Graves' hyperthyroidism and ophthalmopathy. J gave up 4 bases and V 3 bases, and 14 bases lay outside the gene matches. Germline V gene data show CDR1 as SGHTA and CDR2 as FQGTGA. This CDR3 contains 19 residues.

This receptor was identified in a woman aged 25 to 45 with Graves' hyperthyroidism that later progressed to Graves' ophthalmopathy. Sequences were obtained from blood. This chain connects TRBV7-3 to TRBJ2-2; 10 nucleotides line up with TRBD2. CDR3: CASSLPRPHRTSGTGELFF. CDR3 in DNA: TGTGCCAGCAGCTTGCCCCGACCTCATAGGACTAGCGGCACCGGGGAGCTGTTTTTT.